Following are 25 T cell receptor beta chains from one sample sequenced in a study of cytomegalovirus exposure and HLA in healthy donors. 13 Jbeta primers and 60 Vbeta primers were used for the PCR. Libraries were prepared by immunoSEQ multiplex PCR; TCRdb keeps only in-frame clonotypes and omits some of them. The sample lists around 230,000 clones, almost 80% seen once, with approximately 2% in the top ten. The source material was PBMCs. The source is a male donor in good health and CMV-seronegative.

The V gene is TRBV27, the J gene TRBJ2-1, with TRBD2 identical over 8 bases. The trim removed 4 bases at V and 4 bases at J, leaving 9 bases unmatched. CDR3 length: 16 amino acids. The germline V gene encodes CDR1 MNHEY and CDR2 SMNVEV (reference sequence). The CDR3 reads CASSSKALAVYNEQFF. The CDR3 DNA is TGTGCCAGCAGTTCCAAGGCACTAGCGGTTTACAATGAGCAGTTCTTC.

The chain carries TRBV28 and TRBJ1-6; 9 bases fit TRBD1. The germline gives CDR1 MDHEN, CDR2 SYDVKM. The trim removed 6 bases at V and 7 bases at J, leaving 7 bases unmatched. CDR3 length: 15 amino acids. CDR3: CASSQGGQGNSPLHF. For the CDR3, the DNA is TGTGCCAGCAGCCAGGGCGGACAGGGGAATTCACCCCTCCACTTT.

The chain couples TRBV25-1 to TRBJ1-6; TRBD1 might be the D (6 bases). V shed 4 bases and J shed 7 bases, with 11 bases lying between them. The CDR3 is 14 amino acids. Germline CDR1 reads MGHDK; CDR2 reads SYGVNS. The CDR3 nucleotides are TGTGCCAGCAGTGGTCAGGGGATCAATTCACCCCTCCACTTT. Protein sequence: CASSGQGINSPLHF.

This CDR3 is CASSWGGLRNEQFF. CDR3 nucleotide sequence: TGTGCCAGCAGCTGGGGGGGACTCCGGAATGAGCAGTTCTTC. V gene TRBV9 combines with J gene TRBJ2-1, with TRBD2 matching 7 bases. The CDR3 is 14 residues long. CDR1 and CDR2 from the germline V gene are SGDLS and YYNGEE. V was clipped by 4 bases and J by 7 bases; unmatched bases: 8.

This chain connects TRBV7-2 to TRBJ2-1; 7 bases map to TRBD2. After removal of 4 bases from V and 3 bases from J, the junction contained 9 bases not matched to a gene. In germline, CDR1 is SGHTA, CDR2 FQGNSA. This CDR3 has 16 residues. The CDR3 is CASSSPSGAHYNEQFF. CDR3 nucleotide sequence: TGTGCCAGCAGCTCCCCTAGCGGAGCACACTACAATGAGCAGTTCTTC.

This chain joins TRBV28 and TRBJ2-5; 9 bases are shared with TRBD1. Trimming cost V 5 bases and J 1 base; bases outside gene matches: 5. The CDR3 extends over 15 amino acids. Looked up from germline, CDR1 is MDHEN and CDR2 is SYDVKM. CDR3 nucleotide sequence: TGTGCCAGCAGTATCAGGACAGGGGCCCAAGAGACCCAGTACTTC. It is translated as CASSIRTGAQETQYF.

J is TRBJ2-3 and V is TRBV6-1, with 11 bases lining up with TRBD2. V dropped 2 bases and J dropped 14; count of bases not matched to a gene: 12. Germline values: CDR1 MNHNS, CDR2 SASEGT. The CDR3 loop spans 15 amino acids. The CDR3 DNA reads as TGTGCCAGCAGTGAAAACCCCCTGGGTAGCGGGGGGGTGTATTTT. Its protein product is CASSENPLGSGGVYF.

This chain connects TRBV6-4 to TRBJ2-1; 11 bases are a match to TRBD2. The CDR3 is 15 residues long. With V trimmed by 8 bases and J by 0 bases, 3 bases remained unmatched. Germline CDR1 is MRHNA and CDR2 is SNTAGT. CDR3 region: CASGLAGSSYNEQFF. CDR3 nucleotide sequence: TGTGCCAGCGGACTAGCGGGCAGCTCCTACAATGAGCAGTTCTTC.

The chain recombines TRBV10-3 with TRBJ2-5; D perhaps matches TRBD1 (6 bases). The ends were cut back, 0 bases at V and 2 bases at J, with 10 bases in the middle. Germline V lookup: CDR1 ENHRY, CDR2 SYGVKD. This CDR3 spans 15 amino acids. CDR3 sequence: CAISESGHGQETQYF. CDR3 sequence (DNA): TGTGCCATCAGTGAGTCGGGACACGGACAAGAGACCCAGTACTTC.

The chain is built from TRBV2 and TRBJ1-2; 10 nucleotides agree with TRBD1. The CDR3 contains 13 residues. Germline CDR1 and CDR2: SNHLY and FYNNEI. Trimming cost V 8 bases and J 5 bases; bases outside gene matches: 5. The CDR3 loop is CASLRTGGYGYTF. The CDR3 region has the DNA TGTGCCAGCCTGCGGACAGGGGGTTATGGCTACACCTTC. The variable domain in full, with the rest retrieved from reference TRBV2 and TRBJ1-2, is EPEVTQTPSHQVTQMGQEVILRCVPISNHLYFYWYRQILGQKVEFLVSFYNNEISEKSEIFDDQFSVERPDGSNFTLKIRSTKLEDSAMYFCASLRTGGYGYTFGSGTRLTVV.

As DNA, the CDR3 is TGCGCCAGCAAGGGGGTAGCGGGGGCAGATACGCAGTATTTT. Translation gives CASKGVAGADTQYF. The rearrangement joins TRBV5-1 to TRBJ2-3, with TRBD2 matching 9 bases. V was pared by 6 bases and J by 4 bases, with 6 bases of the junction left unmatched. The CDR3 extends over 14 amino acids. Germline loops: CDR1 SGHRS, CDR2 YFSETQ.

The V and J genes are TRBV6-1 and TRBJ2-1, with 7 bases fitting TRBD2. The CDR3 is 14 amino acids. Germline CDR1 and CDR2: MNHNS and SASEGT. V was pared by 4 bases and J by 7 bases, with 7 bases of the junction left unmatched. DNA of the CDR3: TGTGCCAGCAGTGTCGCGGGAGTAAGAAATGAGCAGTTCTTC. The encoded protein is CASSVAGVRNEQFF.

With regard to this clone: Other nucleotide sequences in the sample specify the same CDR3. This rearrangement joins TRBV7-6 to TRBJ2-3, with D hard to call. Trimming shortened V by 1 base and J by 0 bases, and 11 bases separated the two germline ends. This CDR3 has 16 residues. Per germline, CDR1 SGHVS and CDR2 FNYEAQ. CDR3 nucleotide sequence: TGTGCCAGCAGCTTAGTAGCCGGCGGAAGCACAGATACGCAGTATTTT. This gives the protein CASSLVAGGSTDTQYF. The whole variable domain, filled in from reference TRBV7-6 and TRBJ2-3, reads GAGVSQSPRYKVTKRGQDVALRCDPISGHVSLYWYRQALGQGPEFLTYFNYEAQQDKSGLPNDRFSAERPEGSISTLTIQRTEQRDSAMYRCASSLVAGGSTDTQYFGPGTRLTVL.

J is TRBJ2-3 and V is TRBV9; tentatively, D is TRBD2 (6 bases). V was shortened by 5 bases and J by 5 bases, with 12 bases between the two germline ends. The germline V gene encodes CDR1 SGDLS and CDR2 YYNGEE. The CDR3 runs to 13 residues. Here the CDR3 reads CASSGTYGDTQYF. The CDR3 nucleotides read TGTGCCAGCAGTGGGACTTATGGAGATACGCAGTATTTT. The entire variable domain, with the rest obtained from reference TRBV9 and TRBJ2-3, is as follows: DSGVTQTPKHLITATGQRVTLRCSPRSGDLSVYWYQQSLDQGLQFLIQYYNGEERAKGNILERFSAQQFPDLHSELNLSSLELGDSALYFCASSGTYGDTQYFGPGTRLTVL.

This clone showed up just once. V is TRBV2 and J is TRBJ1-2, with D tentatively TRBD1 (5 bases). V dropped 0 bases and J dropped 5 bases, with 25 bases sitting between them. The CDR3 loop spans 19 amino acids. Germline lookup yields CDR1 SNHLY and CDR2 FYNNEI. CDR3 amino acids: CASSEALLTEAHLGYGYTF. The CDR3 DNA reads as TGTGCCAGCAGTGAAGCGCTTCTGACAGAAGCACACCTTGGGTATGGCTACACCTTC.

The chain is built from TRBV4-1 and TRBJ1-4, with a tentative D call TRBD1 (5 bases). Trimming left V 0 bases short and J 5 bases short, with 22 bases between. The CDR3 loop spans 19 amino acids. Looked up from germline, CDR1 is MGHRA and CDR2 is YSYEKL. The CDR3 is CASSQDPRSGAGTNEKLFF. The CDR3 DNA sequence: TGCGCCAGCAGCCAAGATCCTCGGAGCGGGGCAGGGACGAATGAAAAACTGTTTTTT.

CDR3 protein: CASSPSGGNQPQHF. CDR3 bases: TGTGCCAGTAGTCCATCGGGGGGGAATCAGCCCCAGCATTTT. This chain connects TRBV19 to TRBJ1-5; the D gene is possibly TRBD1 (5 bases). This CDR3 region has 14 residues. V was shortened by 5 bases and J by 4 bases, with 12 bases between the two germline ends. Germline CDR1 LNHDA, CDR2 SQIVND (reference sequence).

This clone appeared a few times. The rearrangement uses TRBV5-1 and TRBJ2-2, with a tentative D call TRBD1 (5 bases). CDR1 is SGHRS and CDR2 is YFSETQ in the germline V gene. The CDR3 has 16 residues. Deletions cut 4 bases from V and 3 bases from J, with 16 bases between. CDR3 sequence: CASSLGKGVYTGELFF. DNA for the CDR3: TGCGCCAGCAGCCTGGGGAAAGGGGTTTACACCGGGGAGCTGTTTTTT.

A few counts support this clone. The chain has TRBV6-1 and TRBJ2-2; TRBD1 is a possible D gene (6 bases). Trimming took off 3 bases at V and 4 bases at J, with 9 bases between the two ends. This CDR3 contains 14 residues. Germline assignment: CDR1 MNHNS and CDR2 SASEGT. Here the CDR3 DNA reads TGTGCCAGCAGTGACATCAGGGGCACCGGGGAGCTGTTTTTT. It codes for CASSDIRGTGELFF.

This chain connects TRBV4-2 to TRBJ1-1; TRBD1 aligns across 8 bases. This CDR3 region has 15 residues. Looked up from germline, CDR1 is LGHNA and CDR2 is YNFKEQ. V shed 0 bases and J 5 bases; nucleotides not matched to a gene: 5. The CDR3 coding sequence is TGTGCCAGCAGCCAAGAAACCAGGGGGCGGACTGAAGCTTTCTTT. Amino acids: CASSQETRGRTEAFF.

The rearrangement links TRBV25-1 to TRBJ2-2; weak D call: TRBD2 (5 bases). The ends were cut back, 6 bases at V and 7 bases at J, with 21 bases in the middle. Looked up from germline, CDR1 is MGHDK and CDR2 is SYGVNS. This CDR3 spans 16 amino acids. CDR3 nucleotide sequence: TGTGCCAGCAGCGGGGATGGGCATCAAACCCACGGGGAGCTGTTTTTT. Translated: CASSGDGHQTHGELFF. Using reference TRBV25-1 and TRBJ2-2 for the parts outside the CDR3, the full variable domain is EADIYQTPRYLVIGTGKKITLECSQTMGHDKMYWYQQDPGMELHLIHYSYGVNSTEKGDLSSESTVSRIRTEHFPLTLESARPSHTSQYLCASSGDGHQTHGELFFGEGSRLTVL.

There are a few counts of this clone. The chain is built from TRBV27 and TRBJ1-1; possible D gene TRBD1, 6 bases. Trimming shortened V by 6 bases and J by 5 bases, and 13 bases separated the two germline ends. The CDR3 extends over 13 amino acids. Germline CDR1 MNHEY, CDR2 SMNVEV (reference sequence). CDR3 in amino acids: CASSRGPRTEAFF. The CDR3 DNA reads TGTGCCAGCAGCAGGGGTCCGAGAACTGAAGCTTTCTTT.

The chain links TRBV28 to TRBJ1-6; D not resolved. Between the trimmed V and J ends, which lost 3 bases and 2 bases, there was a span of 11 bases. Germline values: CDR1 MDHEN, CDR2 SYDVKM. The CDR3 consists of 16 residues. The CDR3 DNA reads TGTGCCAGCAGTTTTTTGACTTTAACCTATAATTCACCCCTCCACTTT. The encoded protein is CASSFLTLTYNSPLHF.

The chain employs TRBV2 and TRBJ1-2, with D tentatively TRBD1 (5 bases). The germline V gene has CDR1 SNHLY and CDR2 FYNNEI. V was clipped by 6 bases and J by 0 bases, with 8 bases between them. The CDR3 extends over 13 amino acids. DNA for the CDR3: TGTGCCAGCAGGACAGACCCTAACTATGGCTACACCTTC. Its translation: CASRTDPNYGYTF.

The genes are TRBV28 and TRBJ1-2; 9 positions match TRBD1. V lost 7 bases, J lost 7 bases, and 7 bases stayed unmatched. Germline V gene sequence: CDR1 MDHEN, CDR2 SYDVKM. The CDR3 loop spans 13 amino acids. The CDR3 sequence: CASNNRGRFGYTF. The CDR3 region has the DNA TGTGCCAGCAACAACAGGGGGCGATTTGGCTACACCTTC.